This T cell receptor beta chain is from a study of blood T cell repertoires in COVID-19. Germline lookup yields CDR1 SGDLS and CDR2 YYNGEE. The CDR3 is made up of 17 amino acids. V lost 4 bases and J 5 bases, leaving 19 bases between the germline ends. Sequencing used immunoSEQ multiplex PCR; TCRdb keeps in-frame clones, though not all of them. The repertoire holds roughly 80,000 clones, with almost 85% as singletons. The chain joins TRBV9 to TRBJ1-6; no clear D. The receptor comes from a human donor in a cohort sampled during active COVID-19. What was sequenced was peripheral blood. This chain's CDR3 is CASSPRPNRGNNSPLHF. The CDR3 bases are TGTGCCAGCAGCCCCCGACCGAACAGAGGGAATAATTCACCCCTCCACTTT.